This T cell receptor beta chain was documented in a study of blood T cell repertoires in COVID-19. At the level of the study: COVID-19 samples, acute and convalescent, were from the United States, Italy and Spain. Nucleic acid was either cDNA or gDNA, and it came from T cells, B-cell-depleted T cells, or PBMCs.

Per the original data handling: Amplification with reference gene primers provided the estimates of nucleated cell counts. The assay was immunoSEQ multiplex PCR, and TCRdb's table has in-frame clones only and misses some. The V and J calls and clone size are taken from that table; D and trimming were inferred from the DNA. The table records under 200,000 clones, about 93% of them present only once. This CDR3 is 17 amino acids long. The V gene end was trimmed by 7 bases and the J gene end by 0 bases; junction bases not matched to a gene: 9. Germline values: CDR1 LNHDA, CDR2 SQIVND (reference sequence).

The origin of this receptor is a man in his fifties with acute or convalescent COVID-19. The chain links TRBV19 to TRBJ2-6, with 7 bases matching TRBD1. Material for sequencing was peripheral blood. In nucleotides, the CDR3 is TGTGCCAGTATATTCGGGACAGCGCCCTCTGGGGCCAACGTCCTGACTTTC. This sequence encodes CASIFGTAPSGANVLTF. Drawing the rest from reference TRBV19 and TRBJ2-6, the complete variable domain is DGGITQSPKYLFRKEGQNVTLSCEQNLNHDAMYWYRQDPGQGLRLIYYSQIVNDFQKGDIAEGYSVSREKKESFPLTVTSAQKNPTAFYLCASIFGTAPSGANVLTFGAGSRLTVL.